Listed below are T cell receptor beta chains from one sample, sequenced in a study of cytomegalovirus exposure and HLA in healthy donors. Profiled with immunoSEQ multiplex PCR; TCRdb holds only in-frame clones, not every one. The profile shows 95,000 to 150,000 clones, about four fifths of them singletons. Sequencing input: PBMCs. The receptors were sampled from a man between 18 and 35 years old in good health and CMV-seronegative. The CDR3 runs from the conserved cysteine through the conserved F or W. Fields, in order: V gene, J gene, D gene, clone size, CDR3 protein, CDR3 DNA. A D gene is named only where the DNA matches it firmly. Size values are once, few and many counts, or a class for expanded clones, and some rows have none.

V: TRBV14
J: TRBJ2-7
D: TRBD1
size: -
CDR3: CASSPSGTAYEQYF
DNA: TGTGCCAGCAGCCCCTCCGGGACAGCCTACGAGCAGTACTTC

V: TRBV5-6
J: TRBJ2-7
D: TRBD2
size: -
CDR3: CASSSSGGAYEQYF
DNA: TGTGCCAGCAGCTCCAGCGGGGGGGCCTACGAGCAGTACTTC

V: TRBV9
J: TRBJ2-2
D: TRBD2
size: -
CDR3: CASNRGGATGELFF
DNA: TGTGCCAGCAATCGGGGGGGAGCCACCGGGGAGCTGTTTTTT

V: TRBV6-8
J: TRBJ1-6
D: -
size: -
CDR3: CAIGLGSFNSPLHF
DNA: TGTGCCATCGGTCTAGGTTCATTTAATTCACCCCTCCACTTT

V: TRBV6-5
J: TRBJ1-2
D: -
size: -
CDR3: CASSSAGPNYGYTF
DNA: TGTGCCAGCAGTTCGGCAGGCCCTAACTATGGCTACACCTTC

V: TRBV4-1
J: TRBJ1-1
D: -
size: -
CDR3: CASSQEGTGEAFF
DNA: TGCGCCAGCAGCCAAGAGGGCACAGGTGAAGCTTTCTTT

V: TRBV29-1
J: TRBJ2-3
D: TRBD2
size: -
CDR3: CSVGGASGGHTDTQYF
DNA: TGCAGCGTTGGTGGGGCTAGCGGGGGGCACACAGATACGCAGTATTTT

V: TRBV29-1
J: TRBJ2-7
D: -
size: once
CDR3: CSVEEGGALYEQYF
DNA: TGCAGCGTTGAAGAAGGGGGGGCCCTGTACGAGCAGTACTTC

V: TRBV2
J: TRBJ1-6
D: TRBD1
size: -
CDR3: CASTEGQGKGWDSPLHF
DNA: TGTGCCAGCACCGAGGGACAGGGGAAAGGGTGGGATTCACCCCTCCACTTT

V: TRBV27
J: TRBJ2-3
D: -
size: -
CDR3: CASSLTVTDTQYF
DNA: TGTGCCAGCAGTTTAACAGTCACAGATACGCAGTATTTT

V: TRBV7-8
J: TRBJ1-2
D: -
size: once
CDR3: CASSLGRTNGYTF
DNA: TGTGCCAGCAGCTTGGGGAGAACTAATGGCTACACCTTC

V: TRBV27
J: TRBJ1-1
D: -
size: -
CDR3: CASSLLQQGMTEAFF
DNA: TGTGCCAGCAGCCTTCTTCAACAGGGAATGACTGAAGCTTTCTTT